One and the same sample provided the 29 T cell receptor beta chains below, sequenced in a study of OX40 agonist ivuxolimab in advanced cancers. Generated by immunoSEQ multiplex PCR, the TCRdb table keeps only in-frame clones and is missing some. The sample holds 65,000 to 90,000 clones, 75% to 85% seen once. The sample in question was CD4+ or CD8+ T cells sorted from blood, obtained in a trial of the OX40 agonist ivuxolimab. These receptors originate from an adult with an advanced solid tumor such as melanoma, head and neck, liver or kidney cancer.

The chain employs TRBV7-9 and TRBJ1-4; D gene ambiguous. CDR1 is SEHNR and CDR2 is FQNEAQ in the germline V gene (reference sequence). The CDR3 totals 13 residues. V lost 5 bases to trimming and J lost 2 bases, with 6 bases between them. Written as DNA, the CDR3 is TGTGCCAGCAGCCGGACCACTAATGAAAAACTGTTTTTT. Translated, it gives CASSRTTNEKLFF.

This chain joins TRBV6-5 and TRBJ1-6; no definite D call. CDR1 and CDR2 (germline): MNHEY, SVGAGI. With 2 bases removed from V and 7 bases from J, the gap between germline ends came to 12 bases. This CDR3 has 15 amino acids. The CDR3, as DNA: TGTGCCAGCAGTTACGGTGGAACGCGGAATTCACCCCTCCACTTT. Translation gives CASSYGGTRNSPLHF.

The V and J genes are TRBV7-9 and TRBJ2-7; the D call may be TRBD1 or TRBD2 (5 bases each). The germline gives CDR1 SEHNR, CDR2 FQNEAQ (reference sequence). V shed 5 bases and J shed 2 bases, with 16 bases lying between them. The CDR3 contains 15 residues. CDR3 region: CASSHPRDVTYEQYF. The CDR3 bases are TGTGCCAGCAGCCACCCCCGGGACGTGACCTACGAGCAGTACTTC.

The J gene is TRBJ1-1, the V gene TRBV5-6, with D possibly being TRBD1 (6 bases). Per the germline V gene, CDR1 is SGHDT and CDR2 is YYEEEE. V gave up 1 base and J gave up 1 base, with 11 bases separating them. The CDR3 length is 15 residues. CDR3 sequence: CASSLLSQGNTEAFF. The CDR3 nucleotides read TGTGCCAGCAGCTTGTTATCACAGGGGAACACTGAAGCTTTCTTT.

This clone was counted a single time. CDR3 sequence: CASSLDRGTSGANVLTF. The CDR3 coding sequence is TGTGCCAGCAGCCTGGACAGGGGGACCTCTGGGGCCAACGTCCTGACTTTC. The V call is TRBV5-6, the J call TRBJ2-6; TRBD1 agrees at 10 bases. This CDR3 comprises 17 residues. In germline, CDR1 is SGHDT, CDR2 YYEEEE. The V and J ends lost 4 bases and 0 bases, in that order; junction bases with no gene match: 4. The full variable domain, rest sourced from reference TRBV5-6 and TRBJ2-6, is DAGVTQSPTHLIKTRGQQVTLRCSPKSGHDTVSWYQQALGQGPQFIFQYYEEEERQRGNFPDRFSGHQFPNYSSELNVNALLLGDSALYLCASSLDRGTSGANVLTFGAGSRLTVL.

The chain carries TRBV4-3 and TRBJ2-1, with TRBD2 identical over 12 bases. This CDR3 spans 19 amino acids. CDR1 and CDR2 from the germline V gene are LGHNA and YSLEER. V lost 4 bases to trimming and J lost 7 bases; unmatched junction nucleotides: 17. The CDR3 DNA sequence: TGCGCCAGCAGCCCCGATTGGGCTAGCGGGGGGGCGGTTTGGAATGAGCAGTTCTTC. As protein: CASSPDWASGGAVWNEQFF.

CDR3 sequence reads: CASSQQLGEQYF. The CDR3 coding sequence is TGTGCCAGCAGCCAGCAGTTGGGCGAGCAGTACTTC. The V gene is TRBV7-6, the J gene TRBJ2-7; D is uncertain. CDR1 SGHVS and CDR2 FNYEAQ come from the germline V gene. Trimming cost V 5 bases and J 6 bases, with 11 bases left between them. This CDR3 is 12 amino acids long.

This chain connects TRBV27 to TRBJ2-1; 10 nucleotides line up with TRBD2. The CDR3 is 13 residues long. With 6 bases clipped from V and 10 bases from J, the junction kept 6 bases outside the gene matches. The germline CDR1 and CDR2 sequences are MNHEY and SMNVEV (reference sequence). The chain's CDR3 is CASSRSTSGEQFF. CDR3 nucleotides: TGTGCCAGCAGCCGATCGACTAGCGGGGAGCAGTTCTTC.

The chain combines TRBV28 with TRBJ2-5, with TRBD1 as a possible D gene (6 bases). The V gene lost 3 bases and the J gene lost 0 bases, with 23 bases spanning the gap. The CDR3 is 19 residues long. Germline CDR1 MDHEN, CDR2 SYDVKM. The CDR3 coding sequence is TGTGCCAGCAGTTTTCAGGGGTTTATCGGCAGGGGAAACCAAGAGACCCAGTACTTC. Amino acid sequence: CASSFQGFIGRGNQETQYF.

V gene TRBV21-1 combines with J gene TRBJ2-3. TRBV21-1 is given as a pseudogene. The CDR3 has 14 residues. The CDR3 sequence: CASSNSLRVDTQYF. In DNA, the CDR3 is TGTGCCAGCAGCAACTCACTTAGGGTAGATACGCAGTATTTT.

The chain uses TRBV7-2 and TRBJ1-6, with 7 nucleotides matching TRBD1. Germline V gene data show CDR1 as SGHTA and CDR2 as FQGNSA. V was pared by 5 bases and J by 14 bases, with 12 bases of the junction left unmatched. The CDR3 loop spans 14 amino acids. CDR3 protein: CASSKETGVGTLHF. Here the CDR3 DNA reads TGTGCCAGCAGCAAGGAAACAGGGGTAGGGACCCTCCACTTT.

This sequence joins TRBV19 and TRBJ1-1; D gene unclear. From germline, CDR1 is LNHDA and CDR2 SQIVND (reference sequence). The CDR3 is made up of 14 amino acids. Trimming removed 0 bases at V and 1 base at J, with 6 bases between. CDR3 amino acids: CASSIDRGNTEAFF. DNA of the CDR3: TGTGCCAGTAGTATAGATCGGGGGAACACTGAAGCTTTCTTT. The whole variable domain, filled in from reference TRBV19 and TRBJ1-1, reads DGGITQSPKYLFRKEGQNVTLSCEQNLNHDAMYWYRQDPGQGLRLIYYSQIVNDFQKGDIAEGYSVSREKKESFPLTVTSAQKNPTAFYLCASSIDRGNTEAFFGQGTRLTVV.

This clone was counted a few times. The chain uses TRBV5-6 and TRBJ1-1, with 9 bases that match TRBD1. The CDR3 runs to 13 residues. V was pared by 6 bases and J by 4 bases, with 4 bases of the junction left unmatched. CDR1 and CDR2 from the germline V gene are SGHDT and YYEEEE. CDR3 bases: TGTGCCAGCAAAGGACAGGGGCCCACTGAAGCTTTCTTT. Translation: CASKGQGPTEAFF.

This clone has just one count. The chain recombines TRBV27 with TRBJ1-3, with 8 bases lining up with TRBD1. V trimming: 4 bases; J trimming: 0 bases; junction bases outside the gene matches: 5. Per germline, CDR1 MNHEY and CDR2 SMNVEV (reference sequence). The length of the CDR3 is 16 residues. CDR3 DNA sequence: TGTGCCAGCAGTTCCGGGACAGGCCCCTCTGGAAACACCATATATTTT. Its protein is CASSSGTGPSGNTIYF.

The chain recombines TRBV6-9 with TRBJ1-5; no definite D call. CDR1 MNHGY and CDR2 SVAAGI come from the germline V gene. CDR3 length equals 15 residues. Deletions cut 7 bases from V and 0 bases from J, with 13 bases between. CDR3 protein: CASTGKPDSNQPQHF. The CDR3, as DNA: TGTGCCAGCACCGGGAAACCGGATAGCAATCAGCCCCAGCATTTT.

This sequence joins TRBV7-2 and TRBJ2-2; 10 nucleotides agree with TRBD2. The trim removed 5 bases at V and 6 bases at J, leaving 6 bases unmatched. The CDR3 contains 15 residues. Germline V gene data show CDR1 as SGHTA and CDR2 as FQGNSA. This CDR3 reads CASSRTSGTPGELFF. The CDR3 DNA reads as TGTGCCAGCAGCCGGACTAGCGGTACACCCGGGGAGCTGTTTTTT.

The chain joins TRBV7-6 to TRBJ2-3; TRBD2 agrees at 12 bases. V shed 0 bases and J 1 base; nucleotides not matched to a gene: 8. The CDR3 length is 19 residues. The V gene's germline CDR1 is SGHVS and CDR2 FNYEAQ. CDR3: CASSLAPSGGGSRTDTQYF. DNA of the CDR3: TGTGCCAGCAGCTTAGCGCCTAGCGGGGGGGGCAGTCGCACAGATACGCAGTATTTT. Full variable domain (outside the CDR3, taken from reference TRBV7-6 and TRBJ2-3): GAGVSQSPRYKVTKRGQDVALRCDPISGHVSLYWYRQALGQGPEFLTYFNYEAQQDKSGLPNDRFSAERPEGSISTLTIQRTEQRDSAMYRCASSLAPSGGGSRTDTQYFGPGTRLTVL.

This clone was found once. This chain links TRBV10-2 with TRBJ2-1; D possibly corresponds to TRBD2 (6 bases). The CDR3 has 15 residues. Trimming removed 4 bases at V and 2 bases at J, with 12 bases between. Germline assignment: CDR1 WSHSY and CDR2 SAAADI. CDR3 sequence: CASSVRETTYNEQFF. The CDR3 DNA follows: TGCGCCAGCAGTGTCCGGGAGACTACCTACAATGAGCAGTTCTTC.

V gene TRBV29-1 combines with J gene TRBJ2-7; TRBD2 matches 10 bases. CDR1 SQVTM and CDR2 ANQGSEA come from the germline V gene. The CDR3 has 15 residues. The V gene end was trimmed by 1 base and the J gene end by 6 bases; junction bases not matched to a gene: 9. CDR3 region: CSVEVSSSGGVEQYF. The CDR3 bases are TGCAGCGTTGAAGTCTCCTCCAGCGGGGGGGTCGAGCAGTACTTC.

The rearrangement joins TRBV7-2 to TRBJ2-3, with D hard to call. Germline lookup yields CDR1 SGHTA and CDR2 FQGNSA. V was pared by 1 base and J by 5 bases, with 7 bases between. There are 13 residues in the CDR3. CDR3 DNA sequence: TGTGCCAGCAGCTTAGGAGAGGAAGATACGCAGTATTTT. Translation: CASSLGEEDTQYF.

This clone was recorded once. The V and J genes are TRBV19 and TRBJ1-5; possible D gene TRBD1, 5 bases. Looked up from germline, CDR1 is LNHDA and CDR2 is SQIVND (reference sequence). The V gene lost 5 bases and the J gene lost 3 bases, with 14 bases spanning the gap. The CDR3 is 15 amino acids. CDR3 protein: CASSAATGYNQPQHF. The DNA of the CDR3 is TGTGCCAGTAGTGCAGCCACAGGTTACAATCAGCCCCAGCATTTT. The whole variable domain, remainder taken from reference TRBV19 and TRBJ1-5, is DGGITQSPKYLFRKEGQNVTLSCEQNLNHDAMYWYRQDPGQGLRLIYYSQIVNDFQKGDIAEGYSVSREKKESFPLTVTSAQKNPTAFYLCASSAATGYNQPQHFGDGTRLSIL.

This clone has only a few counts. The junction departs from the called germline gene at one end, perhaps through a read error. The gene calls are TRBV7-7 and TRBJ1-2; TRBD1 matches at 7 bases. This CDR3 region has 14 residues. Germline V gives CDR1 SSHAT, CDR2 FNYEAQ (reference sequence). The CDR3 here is CASSPMTGMDDYTF. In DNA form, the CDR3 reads TGTGCTAGCAGCCCAATGACAGGGATGGACGACTACACCTTC.

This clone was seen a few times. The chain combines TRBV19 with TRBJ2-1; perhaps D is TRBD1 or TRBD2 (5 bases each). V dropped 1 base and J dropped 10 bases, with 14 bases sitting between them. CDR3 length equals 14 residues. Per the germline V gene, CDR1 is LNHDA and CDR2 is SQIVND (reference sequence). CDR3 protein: CASSIGSVGTEQFF. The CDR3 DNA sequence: TGTGCCAGTAGTATAGGTTCGGTAGGGACCGAGCAGTTCTTC.

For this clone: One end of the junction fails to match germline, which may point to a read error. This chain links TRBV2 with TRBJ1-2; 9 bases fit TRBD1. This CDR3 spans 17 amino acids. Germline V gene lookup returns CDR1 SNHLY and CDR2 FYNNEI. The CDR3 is CASREAPGQGGGYGYTF. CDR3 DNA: TGTGCCAGCAGGGAAGCCCCGGGACAGGGCGGGGGTTATGGCTACACCTTC.

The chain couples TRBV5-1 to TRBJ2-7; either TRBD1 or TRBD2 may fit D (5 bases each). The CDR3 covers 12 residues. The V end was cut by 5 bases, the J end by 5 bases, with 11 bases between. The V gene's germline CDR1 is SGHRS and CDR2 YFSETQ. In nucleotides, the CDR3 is TGCGCCAGCAGTGTTGGGGGAGACGAGCAGTACTTC. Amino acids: CASSVGGDEQYF.

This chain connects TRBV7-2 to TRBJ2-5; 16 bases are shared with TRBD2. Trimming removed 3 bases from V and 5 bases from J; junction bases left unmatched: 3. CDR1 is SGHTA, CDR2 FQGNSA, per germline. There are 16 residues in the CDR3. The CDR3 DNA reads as TGTGCCAGCAGCTTGGGACTAGCGGGGGGGCGGGAGACCCAGTACTTC. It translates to CASSLGLAGGRETQYF.

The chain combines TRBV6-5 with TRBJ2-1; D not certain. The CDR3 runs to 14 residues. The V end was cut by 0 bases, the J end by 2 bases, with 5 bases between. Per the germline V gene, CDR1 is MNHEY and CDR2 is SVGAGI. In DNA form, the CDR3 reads TGTGCCAGCAGTTACTCCCGGGCCTACAATGAGCAGTTCTTC. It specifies CASSYSRAYNEQFF.

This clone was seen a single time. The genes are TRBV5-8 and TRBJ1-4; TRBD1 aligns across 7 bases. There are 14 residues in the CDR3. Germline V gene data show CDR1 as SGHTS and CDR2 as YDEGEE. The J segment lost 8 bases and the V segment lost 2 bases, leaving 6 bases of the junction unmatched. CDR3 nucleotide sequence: TGTGCCAGCAGCTTCGACAGGGCTAGGGAAAAACTGTTTTTT. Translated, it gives CASSFDRAREKLFF.

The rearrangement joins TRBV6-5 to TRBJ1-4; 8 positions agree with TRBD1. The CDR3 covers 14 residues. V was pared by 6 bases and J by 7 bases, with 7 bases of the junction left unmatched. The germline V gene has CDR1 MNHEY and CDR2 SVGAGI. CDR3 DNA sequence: TGTGCCAGCAGGAAGACAGGGGCAGTTGAAAAACTGTTTTTT. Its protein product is CASRKTGAVEKLFF.